The present entry profiles one T cell receptor beta chain with its context. The CDR3 loop spans 14 amino acids. CDR1 and CDR2 from the germline V gene are SGHTA and FQGNSA. This sample was included in a study of T cells expressing NK-cell markers. After re-calling the 5' RACE reads, TCRdb lists one entry per CDR3 protein, DNA absent. The sample's table shows about 380,000 distinct CDR3 sequences. V is TRBV7-2 and J is TRBJ2-7; the D gene TCRdb calls, TRBD1, cannot be checked with no DNA. The receptor comes from a man between 18 and 69 years old in good health. Sequenced sample: blood T cells: a sorted CD56 or NKG2C T cell subset, CD4+ or CD8+ T cells, or bulk PBMC T cells (not recorded which). The CDR3 sequence is CASSGRGGRYEQYF.